The following is a TCR beta chain sequence with its context. Its antigen is as yet unknown. This sample is drawn from a study of T cells in Graves' hyperthyroidism and ophthalmopathy. Study results and limitations: Blood also held most thyroid clonotypes expanded beyond 0.001.

Germline CDR1 MDHEN, CDR2 SYDVKM. The length of the CDR3 is 19 residues. V shed 5 bases, J shed 3 bases, and the junction held 12 bases outside the gene matches. RNA transcripts gave rise to amplified TCR beta CDR3 regions. TCR CDR3 regions were first amplified by RT-PCR with HTBI primers. TCRdb re-derived calls from the multiplex PCR reads in MiXCR, one entry per CDR3 protein. The table records 560,000 or so distinct CDR3 sequences, just under 20% of them present only once. The PBMCs were taken from more than 8 ml of fresh peripheral blood. This sequence was found in a man aged 40-49 years with Graves' ophthalmopathy. V is TRBV28 and J is TRBJ2-3; TRBD2 agrees at 15 bases. The material sequenced was blood. CDR3 in DNA: TGTGCCAGCAGTCCGGGACTAGCGGGAGGCGAGTTCGGGACAGATACGCAGTATTTT. It translates to CASSPGLAGGEFGTDTQYF.